This T cell receptor beta chain was sequenced for a study of CD8+ T cells in alopecia areata (dated by TCRdb to the late 2010s). In the study overall: The treated patients took part in an open-label pilot trial in which moderate-to-severe alopecia areata was treated with oral tofacitinib at 5 to 10 mg twice daily. Tofacitinib was administered for 6 to 18 months, and 6 months of follow-up off drug were then conducted to assess delayed response and recurrence. To study T cell clonal expansion in alopecia areata, the researchers applied high-throughput TCRbeta sequencing to both the C3H/HeJ mouse model and human patients. In humans, TCRbeta sequencing was performed on scalp tissue and on sorted CD4+ and CD8+ peripheral blood T cells from healthy controls and from patients with patchy or totalis/universalis alopecia areata. Biopsies were taken from tofacitinib-treated patients at baseline and again at 4 and 24 weeks into treatment, and several of those patients also had a later scalp biopsy. Scalp clonality was compared across normal scalp (n=4), patchy alopecia areata scalp (n=8), and alopecia totalis/universalis scalp (n=8). RNA was obtained with the PAXgene miRNA kit for fixed scalp, the miRNeasy kit for PBMCs, and the RNeasy kit for mouse skin. immunoSEQ multiplex PCR using 35 Vbeta forward primers and 13 Jbeta reverse primers was used to amplify TCRbeta CDR3 regions. On the study overall, not on this receptor specifically: Resident alphabeta T cells in normal human skin are also sequenced, complicating scalp TCR repertoire analysis, unlike mouse skin dominated by gammadelta T cells. Compared with normal scalp, lesional scalp, particularly in alopecia totalis/universalis, had higher clonality and more expanded CD8+ clones, which suggests antigenic drive. Shared TCR sequences between patients were less evident than in mice, which may be partly attributable to HLA diversity in the patient population.

CDR1 SGHNT and CDR2 YYREEE are derived from the germline V gene (reference sequence). The CDR3 numbers 11 residues from cysteine through phenylalanine. Here the CDR3 DNA is all that survives: 33 bases in frame from base 1. The junction carries 5 bases between V and J, which are trimmed by 4 bases and 4 bases respectively. Points on this clone: No cognate antigen has been identified for it. Base qualities are missing; no much larger clone stands one base away.

The time point label, as the study defines it: baseline before oral tofacitinib. From alopecia areata patients, peripheral blood was collected along with lesional scalp punch biopsies. PBMCs were separated by density centrifugation and stained for CD3, CD4 and CD8, after which CD4+ and CD8+ T cells were sorted on a FACSAria. The receptor library was made with the immunoSEQ multiplex PCR assay. RNA was extracted from all samples and reverse transcribed into cDNA, which served as template for TCR sequencing. First-strand cDNA was synthesized using SuperScript III with a 2:1 mix of oligo-dT and random hexamers. Amplification bias was assessed with a synthetic immune receptor repertoire, and residual bias was removed computationally. In the original analysis: After raw reads were preprocessed to remove errors, the CDR3 was defined following IMGT conventions as running from the conserved cysteine to phenylalanine. Clonality was computed as 1 minus the Shannon entropy, with the entropy normalized by log2 of the number of productive unique TCRs. Scalp TCRbeta sequences were cross-referenced with sorted blood CD4 and CD8 repertoires so that the CD4 or CD8 identity of scalp clones could be inferred. TCRdb took this table from immuneACCESS and kept in-frame rearrangements with V and J called. Such tables lack part of the clones; where checked against another copy, unresolved V genes explain under half of the gap, and the rest is unexplained. Clone size and the V and J calls come from that table; the DNA yielded D and trimming. Within this sample are around 140,000 clones, with 87% of them counted one time only. Around 15% of the sample is held by the ten biggest clonotypes.

The TCR was taken from a human donor with alopecia areata. The chain is assembled from TRBV5-4 and TRBJ1-1; there is no confident call for the D gene. Sequences were derived from CD8+ T cells sorted from blood, sampled at week 0. Read as DNA, the sequence is TGTGCCAGCAGCGAACTCACTGAAGCTTTCTTT. Translated, it reads CASSELTEAFF.